One TCR beta chain is described in this entry. This clone's antigen is unknown. No qualities accompany the bases; no much larger clone lies one base away. As encoded in the germline V gene (reference sequence), CDR1 is DFQATT while CDR2 is SNEGSKA. V is reduced by 1 base and J by 5 bases, leaving a spacing of 5 bases between them. Inclusive of the bounding cysteine and phenylalanine, the CDR3 is 11 residues long. The sequence is cut down to CDR3 DNA, 33 bases in frame from base 1. After more than nine days of culture, CD4+ T cells were isolated with the EasySep CD4+ T cell isolation kit. None of the healthy vaccine recipients had a prior SARS-CoV-2 infection, which was confirmed by nucleocapsid antibody tests that came back negative both before and after vaccination. Half of the culture medium was replaced with fresh IL-2-containing medium on days 3 and 7. Unless noted otherwise, every peptide stimulation condition was grown in triplicate wells. Using Ficoll-Paque Plus gradient centrifugation, PBMC were separated from whole blood and then either used fresh or cryopreserved at -140C. Genomic DNA was extracted from cultured CD4+ T cells with the QIAamp micro DNA kit.

The library was prepared using the immunoSEQ multiplex PCR assay. TCR beta CDR3 sequencing was performed on DNA from the cultured, isolated CD4+ T cells. Per the source publication's procedure: The analysis removed non-productive TCR sequences, trimmed reads to the CDR3 region, and retained only CDR3s that were 7 or more amino acids long. Antigen-specific clonotypes were identified with the MANAFEST web app by comparing expansion in peptide wells against reference cultures. To count as positive, a clone had to show expansion at FDR<0.05 compared with the reference and with all other wells, an odds ratio above 5, and a frequency above 0.1% in two replicate wells. A clonotype was defined as cross-reactive if the clonotype was significantly expanded both in SARS-CoV-2 spike wells and in at least one common cold coronavirus spike condition. CDR3 similarity was assessed by Levenshtein distance using the stringdist R package, and unrooted trees were constructed with ape in R 3.6.1. The table comes from immuneACCESS by way of TCRdb, which keeps in-frame sequences with V and J called. Part of the clones is missing from these tables; in studies checked, under half for an unresolved V gene and the rest for unknown reasons. The DNA gave D and trimming, while V, J and clone size come from that table. In all, the sample holds more than 45,000 clones, and 60% to 85% of those were seen once. The ten largest clones add up to approximately 3% of the sample.

The source of the sample is a study of vaccination effects on CD4 cells after COVID-19 (dated 2022 in TCRdb). With regard to the full study: In the ViraFEST assay, PBMC were stimulated with viral peptide pools, and TCR sequencing was then used to find antigen-specific CD4+ T cell clonotypes based on their expansion. Each participant received two doses of an mRNA SARS-CoV-2 vaccine, either BNT162b2 or mRNA-1273. Some 2 million PBMC per well were cultured with 10 ug/ml peptides in IMDM containing roughly 5% human AB serum, about 9.6 IU/ml IL-2 and gentamicin. SARS-CoV-2 spike-specific CD4+ TCR repertoires from before and after mRNA vaccination were compared in COVID-19 convalescent patients and in infection-naive vaccine recipients. The full study included some eleven COVID-19 convalescent patients and several SARS-CoV-2-naive healthy vaccine recipients. Cultures from other donors in the study were sequenced with the Oncomine TCR Beta short-read assay on an Illumina iSeq 100.

Overall results and qualifications from the work: Among healthy vaccine recipients, nearly all vaccine-induced clones were SARS-CoV-2 mono-reactive, and only 1 of 255 was cross-reactive with common cold coronaviruses. The study was limited by a small number of convalescent patients, and early post-infection timepoints were lacking. At late post-vaccination timepoints, both infection-induced and vaccine-induced clones showed marked clonal contraction, consistent with waning T cell responses.

The specimen comprised CD4+ T cells from PBMCs cultured without peptide, sampled before COVID-19 vaccination. The chain links TRBV20-1 with TRBJ1-2, with the D gene not clear enough to name. The source is a human donor who received a COVID-19 vaccine. The nucleotide sequence reads TGCAGTGCTAGAGTGCTATATGGCTACACCTTC. This codes for CSARVLYGYTF.